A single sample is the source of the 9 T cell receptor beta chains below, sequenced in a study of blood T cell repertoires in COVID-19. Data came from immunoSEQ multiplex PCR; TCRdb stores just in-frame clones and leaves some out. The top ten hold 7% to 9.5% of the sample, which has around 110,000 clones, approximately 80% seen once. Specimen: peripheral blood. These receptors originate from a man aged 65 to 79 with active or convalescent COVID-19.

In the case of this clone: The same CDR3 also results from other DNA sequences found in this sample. The CDR3 DNA reads TGTGCCAGTTCGAGCTCCTACGAGCAGTACTTC. Translating gives CASSSSYEQYF. The rearrangement links TRBV19 to TRBJ2-7; D is undetermined. The CDR3 spans 11 residues. V gave up 8 bases and J gave up 0 bases, with 5 bases separating them. The V gene's germline CDR1 is LNHDA and CDR2 SQIVND (reference sequence).

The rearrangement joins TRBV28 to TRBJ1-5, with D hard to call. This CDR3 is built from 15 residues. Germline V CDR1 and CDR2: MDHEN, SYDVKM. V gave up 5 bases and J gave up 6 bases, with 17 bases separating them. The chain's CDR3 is CASSPGGLTGQPQHF. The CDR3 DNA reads TGTGCCAGCAGTCCTGGAGGACTCACCGGTCAGCCCCAGCATTTT.

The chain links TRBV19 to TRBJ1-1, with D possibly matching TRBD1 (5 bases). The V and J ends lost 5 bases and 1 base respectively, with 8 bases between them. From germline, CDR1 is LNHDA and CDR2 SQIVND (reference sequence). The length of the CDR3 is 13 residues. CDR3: CASSWQGNTEAFF. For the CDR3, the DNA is TGTGCCAGTAGTTGGCAGGGGAACACTGAAGCTTTCTTT.

DNA for the CDR3: TGTGCCAGCAGTTTATTAGGGGCTAACTATGGCTACACCTTC. Its translation: CASSLLGANYGYTF. The V and J genes are TRBV27 and TRBJ1-2, with D possibly TRBD1 on 5 matching bases. CDR1 is MNHEY, CDR2 SMNVEV, per germline (reference sequence). This CDR3 comprises 14 residues. V lost 1 base and J 0 bases, leaving 6 bases between the germline ends.

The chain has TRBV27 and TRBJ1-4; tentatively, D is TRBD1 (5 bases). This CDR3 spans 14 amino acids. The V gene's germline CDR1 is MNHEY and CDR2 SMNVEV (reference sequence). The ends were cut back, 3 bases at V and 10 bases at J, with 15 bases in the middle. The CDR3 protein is CASSFSRAGGKLFF. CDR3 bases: TGTGCCAGCAGTTTCTCCAGGGCTGGCGGAAAACTGTTTTTT.

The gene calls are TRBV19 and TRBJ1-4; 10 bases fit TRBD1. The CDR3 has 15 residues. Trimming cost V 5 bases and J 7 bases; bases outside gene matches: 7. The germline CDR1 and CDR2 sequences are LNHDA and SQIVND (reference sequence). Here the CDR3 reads CASSAGTGESEKLFF. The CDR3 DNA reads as TGTGCCAGTAGTGCAGGGACAGGGGAAAGTGAAAAACTGTTTTTT.

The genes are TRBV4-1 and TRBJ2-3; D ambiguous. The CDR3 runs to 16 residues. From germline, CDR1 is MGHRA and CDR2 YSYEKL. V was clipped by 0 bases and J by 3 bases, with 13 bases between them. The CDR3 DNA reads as TGCGCCAGCAGCCAAGATCCGGGTATTTGGACAGATACGCAGTATTTT. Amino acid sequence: CASSQDPGIWTDTQYF.

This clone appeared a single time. In DNA form, the CDR3 reads TGTGCCAGCAGCCCCCAGGGTGGTTTGAATGAAAAACTGTTTTTT. Amino acids: CASSPQGGLNEKLFF. This chain connects TRBV7-2 to TRBJ1-4; the D gene is possibly TRBD1 (5 bases). This CDR3 contains 15 residues. Germline V gives CDR1 SGHTA, CDR2 FQGNSA. Trimming shortened V by 5 bases and J by 5 bases, and 15 bases separated the two germline ends.

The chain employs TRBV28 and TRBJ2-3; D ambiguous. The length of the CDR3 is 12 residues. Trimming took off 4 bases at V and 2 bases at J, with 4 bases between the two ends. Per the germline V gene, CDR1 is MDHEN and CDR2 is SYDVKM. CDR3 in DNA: TGTGCCAGCAGTTCCTTCACAGATACGCAGTATTTT. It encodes CASSSFTDTQYF.